Following are 13 T cell receptor beta chains from one sample sequenced in a study of OX40 agonist ivuxolimab in advanced cancers. Only in-frame clones appear in the TCRdb table, and some are missing; sequencing was by immunoSEQ multiplex PCR. This table has some 50,000 clones, 88% appearing once. The sample consisted of CD4+ or CD8+ T cells sorted from blood, taken in a trial of the OX40 agonist ivuxolimab. The receptors stem from an adult with an advanced solid tumor such as melanoma, head and neck, liver or kidney cancer.

This clone has a handful of counts. V gene TRBV10-3 combines with J gene TRBJ2-7; D remains ambiguous. The CDR3 length is 14 residues. The V end lost 0 bases, the J end lost 0 bases, and 6 bases lay between the germline ends. The germline CDR1 and CDR2 sequences are ENHRY and SYGVKD. The CDR3 loop reads CAISESMGSYEQYF. CDR3 sequence (DNA): TGTGCCATCAGTGAGTCGATGGGCTCCTACGAGCAGTACTTC.

This clone occurred once. V is TRBV9 and J is TRBJ2-1, with 7 bases that match TRBD1. From germline, CDR1 is SGDLS and CDR2 YYNGEE. CDR3 length equals 15 residues. V was clipped by 3 bases and J by 13 bases; unmatched bases: 16. The CDR3 is CASSETDREPPPQFF. DNA for the CDR3: TGTGCCAGCAGCGAGACCGACAGGGAACCGCCCCCACAGTTCTTC. Full variable domain (missing parts from reference TRBV9 and TRBJ2-1): DSGVTQTPKHLITATGQRVTLRCSPRSGDLSVYWYQQSLDQGLQFLIQYYNGEERAKGNILERFSAQQFPDLHSELNLSSLELGDSALYFCASSETDREPPPQFFGPGTRLTVL.

This chain uses TRBV30 with TRBJ2-3; perhaps TRBD2 as D (6 bases). Trimming removed 2 bases from V and 6 bases from J, with 15 bases in between. CDR1 GTSNPN and CDR2 SVGIG come from the germline V gene (reference sequence). The CDR3 length is 14 residues. CDR3 residues: CAWSTSGPSDTQYF. The CDR3, as DNA: TGTGCCTGGAGTACCAGCGGGCCGTCGGATACGCAGTATTTT. The full variable domain, its missing parts supplied by reference TRBV30 and TRBJ2-3, is SQTIHQWPATLVQPVGSPLSLECTVEGTSNPNLYWYRQAAGRGLQLLFYSVGIGQISSEVPQNLSASRPQDRQFILSSKKLLLSDSGFYLCAWSTSGPSDTQYFGPGTRLTVL.

This chain links TRBV11-2 with TRBJ1-2, with D tentatively TRBD1 (6 bases). CDR3 length equals 16 residues. CDR1 and CDR2 from the germline V gene are SGHAT and FQNNGV. V was pared by 4 bases and J by 6 bases, with 21 bases between. The CDR3 nucleotides are TGTGCCAGCAGCTCCCTCGGGAGCGGGGGCGGAGATGGCTACACCTTC. Its translation is CASSSLGSGGGDGYTF.

V is TRBV6-5 and J is TRBJ2-5; no definite D call. This CDR3 has 12 residues. Trimming shortened V by 5 bases and J by 2 bases, and 6 bases separated the two germline ends. The germline V gene has CDR1 MNHEY and CDR2 SVGAGI. CDR3 sequence (DNA): TGTGCCAGCAGTATAAATCAAGAGACCCAGTACTTC. Translating gives CASSINQETQYF.

This chain links TRBV7-3 with TRBJ2-3; 8 bases align to TRBD2. CDR1 and CDR2 (germline): SGHTA, FQGTGA. The V and J ends lost 5 bases and 0 bases, in that order; junction bases with no gene match: 10. CDR3 length: 17 residues. CDR3 protein: CASSLLPGLGSTDTQYF. CDR3 DNA: TGTGCCAGCAGCCTCCTCCCGGGACTAGGGAGCACAGATACGCAGTATTTT. Full variable domain (outside the CDR3, taken from reference TRBV7-3 and TRBJ2-3): GAGVSQTPSNKVTEKGKYVELRCDPISGHTALYWYRQSLGQGPEFLIYFQGTGAADDSGLPNDRFFAVRPEGSVSTLKIQRTERGDSAVYLCASSLLPGLGSTDTQYFGPGTRLTVL.

The chain uses TRBV4-2 and TRBJ1-4, with D unclear. Trimming left V 6 bases short and J 3 bases short, with 14 bases between. CDR1 and CDR2 (germline): LGHNA, YNFKEQ. This CDR3 comprises 15 residues. The CDR3 loop is CASSGPGTSNEKLFF. CDR3 nucleotides: TGTGCCAGCAGTGGACCTGGAACTTCTAATGAAAAACTGTTTTTT.

This CDR3 is CASSLVGHKETQYF. The CDR3 nucleotides are TGTGCCAGCAGCCTCGTTGGACATAAAGAGACCCAGTACTTC. The chain recombines TRBV6-6 with TRBJ2-5, with D perhaps TRBD1 (5 bases). The germline V and J ends were trimmed by 6 bases and 3 bases, with 14 bases remaining between them. CDR3 size: 14 residues. Germline assignment: CDR1 MNHNY and CDR2 SVGAGI (reference sequence).

CDR3 DNA sequence: TGTGCCAGCAGTTACAAGACTGGAAAACTGTTTTTT. This codes for CASSYKTGKLFF. The rearrangement uses TRBV6-5 and TRBJ1-4; D unclear. V gave up 2 bases and J gave up 10 bases, with 8 bases separating them. CDR3 length: 12 amino acids. Germline CDR1 and CDR2: MNHEY and SVGAGI.

The rearrangement links TRBV20-1 to TRBJ1-2; D not resolved. Trimming shortened V by 1 base and J by 8 bases, and 8 bases separated the two germline ends. Germline lookup yields CDR1 DFQATT and CDR2 SNEGSKA (reference sequence). The CDR3 runs to 11 residues. The CDR3 nucleotides read TGCAGTGCTAGAGTACCTCGGGGCTACACCTTC. Residues: CSARVPRGYTF.

CDR3 amino acids: CATSRIRGTGGREQYF. CDR3 DNA sequence: TGTGCCACCAGCAGGATTCGGGGGACAGGGGGTCGCGAGCAGTACTTC. The chain uses TRBV15 and TRBJ2-7; 11 bases fit TRBD1. The CDR3 contains 16 residues. Germline V gives CDR1 LNHNV, CDR2 YYDKDF (reference sequence). J was trimmed by 6 bases and V by 3 bases; bases with no gene match: 10.

CDR3 DNA: TGTGCCAGCAGCTTAAATCCAGCGGGAGGACAAGAGCAGTTCTTC. Protein: CASSLNPAGGQEQFF. The V call is TRBV7-3, the J call TRBJ2-1, with TRBD2 matching 9 bases. Germline values: CDR1 SGHTA, CDR2 FQGTGA. There are 15 residues in the CDR3. Trimming took 1 base from V and 10 from J; bases not matched to a gene: 8.

This chain joins TRBV2 and TRBJ2-7; D is tentatively TRBD1 or TRBD2 (5 bases each). With 6 bases removed from V and 2 bases from J, the gap between germline ends came to 11 bases. The length of the CDR3 is 13 residues. Germline V CDR1 and CDR2: SNHLY, FYNNEI. In DNA, the CDR3 is TGTGCCAGCAGGCAGGGAGCAGCCTACGAGCAGTACTTC. Translated, it gives CASRQGAAYEQYF.